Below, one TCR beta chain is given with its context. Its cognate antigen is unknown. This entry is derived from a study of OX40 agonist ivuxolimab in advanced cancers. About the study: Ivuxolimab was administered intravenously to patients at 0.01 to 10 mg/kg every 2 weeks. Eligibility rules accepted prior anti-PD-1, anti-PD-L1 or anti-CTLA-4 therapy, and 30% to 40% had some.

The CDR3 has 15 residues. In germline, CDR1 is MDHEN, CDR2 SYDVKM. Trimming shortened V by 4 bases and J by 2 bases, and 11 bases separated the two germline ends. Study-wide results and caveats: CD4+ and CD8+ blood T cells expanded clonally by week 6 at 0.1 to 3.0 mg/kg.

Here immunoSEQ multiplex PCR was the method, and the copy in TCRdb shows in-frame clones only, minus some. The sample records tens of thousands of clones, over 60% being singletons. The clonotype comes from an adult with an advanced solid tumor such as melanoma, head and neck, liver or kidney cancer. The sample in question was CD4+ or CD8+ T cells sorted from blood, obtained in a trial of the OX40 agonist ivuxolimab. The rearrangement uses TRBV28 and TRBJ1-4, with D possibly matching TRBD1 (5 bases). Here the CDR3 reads CASSWGGVTNEKLFF. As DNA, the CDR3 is TGTGCCAGCAGTTGGGGGGGTGTGACTAATGAAAAACTGTTTTTT.